The rows below give T cell receptor beta chains drawn from one sample of a study of metastatic and nonmetastatic thyroid tumors. MiXCR re-clonotyped the PCR reads for TCRdb. The sample includes 5,500 to 7,500 clones, 25% to 40% of them seen just once. Source material: tumor tissue. Source of these receptors: a female donor with papillary thyroid cancer or a benign thyroid nodule (not recorded which). Some clones in this sample may be carry-over from other donors' samples. Both conserved end residues are part of each CDR3.

v_call,cdr3_aa
TRBV6-2/TRBV6-3,CASSSSDRESSPLHF
TRBV15,CATSRPTGTGYGYTF
TRBV6-1,CASTDRESSGANVLTF
TRBV2,CASSDRGGLYEQYF
TRBV3-1,CASSRLLQGEGGYTF
TRBV6-1,CASSRGQTAEGYTF
TRBV11-3,CASRGTSGSSGELFF
TRBV12-3/TRBV12-4,CASSLGSRNEQFF
TRBV2,CASGRSLADGYTF
TRBV6-4,CASSDSYYGYTF
TRBV27,CASSLQGPYEQYF
TRBV6-2/TRBV6-3,CASSYRQRNSPLHF
TRBV7-9,CASYNSPLNF
TRBV11-3,CASSLVTSTDTQYF
TRBV6-1,CASSDAATRDYGYTF
TRBV13,CASSLGSRQNSPLHF
TRBV5-1,CASSRTGGDYGYTF
TRBV5-1,CASSLDVGGYEQYF
TRBV20-1,CSARDRLGRGSGNTIYF